This T cell receptor beta chain was captured by sequencing in a study of response to subunit inactivated influenza vaccine. General study findings and limits: Each seasonal influenza vaccination, the authors suggested, recruits few new T cells.

V lost 2 bases and J lost 3, with 9 bases in between. Germline CDR1 is SGHTA and CDR2 is FQGNSA. CDR3 length: 14 residues. MiXCR was run by TCRdb on the RT-PCR reads, yielding one entry per CDR3 protein. The data hold 500,000 to 600,000 distinct CDR3 sequences, with roughly 12% observed a single time. For this clonotype: What it binds is unknown.

A further study also used this sample, focusing on T cells expressing NK-cell markers. As that study records: Making the TCR beta cDNA relied on 5'RACE template switching with UMIs. HCMV serostatus: seven of eight sequenced donors positive, one negative. The contribution of dominant NKG2C+ clonotypes to CD8+ T cells in about 6 donors was roughly 1.0-7.0%. These clonotypes, the leaders elsewhere, also led the CD3+CD56-NKG2C+ fraction in a handful of donors.

The specimen was PBMCs from blood, collected on the day of vaccination. The receptor comes from a man aged 50 to 59 who received an inactivated influenza vaccine. This chain joins TRBV7-2 and TRBJ2-3, with TRBD2 as a possible D gene (5 bases). CDR3 coding DNA: TGTGCCAGCAGCTTATATCGGGGTACAGATACGCAGTATTTT. It is translated as CASSLYRGTDTQYF.